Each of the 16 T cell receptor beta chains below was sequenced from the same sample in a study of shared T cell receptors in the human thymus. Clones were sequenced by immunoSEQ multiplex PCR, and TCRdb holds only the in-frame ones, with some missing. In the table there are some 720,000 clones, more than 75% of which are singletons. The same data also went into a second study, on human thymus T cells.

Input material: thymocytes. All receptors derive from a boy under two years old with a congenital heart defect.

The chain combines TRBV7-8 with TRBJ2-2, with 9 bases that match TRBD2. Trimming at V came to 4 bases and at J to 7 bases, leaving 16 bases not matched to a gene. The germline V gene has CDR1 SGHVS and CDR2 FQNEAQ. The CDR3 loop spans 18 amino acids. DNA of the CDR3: TGTGCCAGCAGCTCGATTACCGGGACTAGCCTTGAAGACGGGGAGCTGTTTTTT. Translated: CASSSITGTSLEDGELFF.

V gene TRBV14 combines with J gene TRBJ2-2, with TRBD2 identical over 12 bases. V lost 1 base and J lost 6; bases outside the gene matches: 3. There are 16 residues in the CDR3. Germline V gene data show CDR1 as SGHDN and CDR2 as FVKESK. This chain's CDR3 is CASSQVSSGRAGELFF. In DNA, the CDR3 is TGTGCCAGCAGCCAAGTTTCTAGCGGGAGGGCCGGGGAGCTGTTTTTT.

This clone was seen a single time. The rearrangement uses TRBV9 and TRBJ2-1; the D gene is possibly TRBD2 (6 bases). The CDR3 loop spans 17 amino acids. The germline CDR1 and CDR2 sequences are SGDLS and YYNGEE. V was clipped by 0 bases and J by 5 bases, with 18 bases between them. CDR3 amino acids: CASSVVGTPINDNEQFF. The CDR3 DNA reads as TGTGCCAGCAGCGTAGTAGGGACTCCAATAAACGACAATGAGCAGTTCTTC.

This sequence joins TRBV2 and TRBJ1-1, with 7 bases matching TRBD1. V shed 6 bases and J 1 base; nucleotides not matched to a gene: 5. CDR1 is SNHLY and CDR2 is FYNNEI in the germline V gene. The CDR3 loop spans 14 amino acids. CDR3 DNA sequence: TGTGCCAGCAGGGGTACAGGGGAGAACACTGAAGCTTTCTTT. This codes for CASRGTGENTEAFF.

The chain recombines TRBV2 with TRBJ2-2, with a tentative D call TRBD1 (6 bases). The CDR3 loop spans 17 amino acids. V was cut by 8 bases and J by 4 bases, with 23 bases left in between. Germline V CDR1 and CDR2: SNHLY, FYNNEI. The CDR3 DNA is TGTGCCAGCGGAGGCCGGCCGGGACAAAGGGCCACCGGGGAGCTGTTTTTT. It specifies CASGGRPGQRATGELFF.

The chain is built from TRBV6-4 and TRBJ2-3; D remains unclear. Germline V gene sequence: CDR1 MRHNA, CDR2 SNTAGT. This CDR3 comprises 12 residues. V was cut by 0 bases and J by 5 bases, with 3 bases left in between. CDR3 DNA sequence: TGTGCCAGCAGTGACTCCAAAGATACGCAGTATTTT. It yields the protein CASSDSKDTQYF.

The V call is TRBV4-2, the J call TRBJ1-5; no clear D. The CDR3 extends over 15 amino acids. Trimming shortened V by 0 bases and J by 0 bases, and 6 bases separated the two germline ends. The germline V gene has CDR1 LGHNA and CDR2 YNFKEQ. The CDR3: CASSQDADSNQPQHF. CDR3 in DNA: TGTGCCAGCAGCCAAGATGCGGATAGCAATCAGCCCCAGCATTTT.

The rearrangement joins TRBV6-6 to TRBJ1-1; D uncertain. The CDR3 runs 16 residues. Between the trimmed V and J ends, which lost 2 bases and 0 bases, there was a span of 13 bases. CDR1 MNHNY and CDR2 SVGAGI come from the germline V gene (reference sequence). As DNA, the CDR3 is TGTGCCAGCAGTTACGTGGCGGCCCCTTTGAACACTGAAGCTTTCTTT. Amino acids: CASSYVAAPLNTEAFF.

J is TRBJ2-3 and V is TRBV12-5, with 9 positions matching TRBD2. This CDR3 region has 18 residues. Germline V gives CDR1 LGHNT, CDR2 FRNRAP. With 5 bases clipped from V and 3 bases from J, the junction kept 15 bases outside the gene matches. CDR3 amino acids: CASGPPSGRPPGTDTQYF. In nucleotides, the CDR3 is TGTGCTAGTGGTCCCCCCAGCGGGAGGCCCCCGGGGACAGATACGCAGTATTTT.

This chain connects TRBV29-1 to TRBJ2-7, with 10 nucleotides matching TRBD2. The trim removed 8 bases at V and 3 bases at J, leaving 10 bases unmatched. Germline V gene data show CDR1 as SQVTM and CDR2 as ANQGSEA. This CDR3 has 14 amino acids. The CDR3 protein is CSPSFLAGDYEQYF. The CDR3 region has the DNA TGCAGCCCATCCTTCCTAGCGGGAGACTACGAGCAGTACTTC.

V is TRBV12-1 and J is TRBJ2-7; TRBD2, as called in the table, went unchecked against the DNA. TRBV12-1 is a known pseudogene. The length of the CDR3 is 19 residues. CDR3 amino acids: CASSSLGAYGTSGLYEQYF. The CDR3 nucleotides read TGTGCCAGCAGCTCCCTTGGAGCGTACGGGACTAGCGGACTCTACGAGCAGTACTTC.

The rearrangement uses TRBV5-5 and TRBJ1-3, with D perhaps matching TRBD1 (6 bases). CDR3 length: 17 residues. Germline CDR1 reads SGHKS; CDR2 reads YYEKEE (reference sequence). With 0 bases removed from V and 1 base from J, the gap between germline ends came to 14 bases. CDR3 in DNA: TGTGCCAGCAGCTTGGCTGGGGGGGCAAGGTCTGGAAACACCATATATTTT. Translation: CASSLAGGARSGNTIYF. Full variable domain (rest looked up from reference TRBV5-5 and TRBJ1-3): DAGVTQSPTHLIKTRGQQVTLRCSPISGHKSVSWYQQVLGQGPQFIFQYYEKEERGRGNFPDRFSARQFPNYSSELNVNALLLGDSALYLCASSLAGGARSGNTIYFGEGSWLTVV.

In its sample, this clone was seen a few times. CDR3 amino acids: CASSLQGLSGNTIYF. The CDR3 region has the DNA TGTGCCAGCAGCTTACAGGGCTTGTCCGGAAACACCATATATTTT. The V and J genes are TRBV5-6 and TRBJ1-3; a possible D gene is TRBD1 (6 bases). This CDR3 has 15 residues. Deletions cut 2 bases from V and 4 bases from J, with 13 bases between. Germline V gene lookup returns CDR1 SGHDT and CDR2 YYEEEE.

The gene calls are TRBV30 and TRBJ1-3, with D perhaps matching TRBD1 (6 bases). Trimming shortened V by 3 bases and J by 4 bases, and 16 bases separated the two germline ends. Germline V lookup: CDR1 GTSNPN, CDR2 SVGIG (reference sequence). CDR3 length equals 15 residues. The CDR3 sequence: CAWSLGRGTGNTIYF. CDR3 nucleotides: TGTGCCTGGAGCCTCGGCAGGGGCACAGGAAACACCATATATTTT.

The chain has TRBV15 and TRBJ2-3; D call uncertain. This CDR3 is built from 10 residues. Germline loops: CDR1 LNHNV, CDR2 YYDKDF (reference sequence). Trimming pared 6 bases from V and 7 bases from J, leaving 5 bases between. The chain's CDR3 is CATRGNTQYF. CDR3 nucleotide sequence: TGTGCCACCAGGGGCAATACGCAGTATTTT.

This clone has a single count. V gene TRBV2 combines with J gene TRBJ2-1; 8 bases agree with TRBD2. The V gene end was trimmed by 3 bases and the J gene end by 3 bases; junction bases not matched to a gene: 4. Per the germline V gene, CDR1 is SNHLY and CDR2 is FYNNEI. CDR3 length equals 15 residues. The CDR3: CASSDSGVGYNEQFF. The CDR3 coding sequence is TGTGCCAGCAGTGATAGCGGGGTGGGCTACAATGAGCAGTTCTTC.